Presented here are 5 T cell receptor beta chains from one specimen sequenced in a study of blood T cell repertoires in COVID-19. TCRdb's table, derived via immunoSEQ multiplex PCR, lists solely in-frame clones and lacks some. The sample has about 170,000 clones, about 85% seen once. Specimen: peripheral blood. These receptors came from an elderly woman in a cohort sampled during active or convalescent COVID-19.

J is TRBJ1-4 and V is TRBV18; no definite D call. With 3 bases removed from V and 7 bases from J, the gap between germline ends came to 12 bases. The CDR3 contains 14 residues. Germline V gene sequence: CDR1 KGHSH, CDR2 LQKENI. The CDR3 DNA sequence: TGTGCCAGCTCACCGGAACTAAGCGGTGAAAAACTGTTTTTT. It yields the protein CASSPELSGEKLFF.

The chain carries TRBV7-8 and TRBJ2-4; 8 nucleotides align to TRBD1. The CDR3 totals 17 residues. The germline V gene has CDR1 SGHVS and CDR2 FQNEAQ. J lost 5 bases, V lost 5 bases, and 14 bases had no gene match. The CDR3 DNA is TGTGCCAGCAGCCTGAACCCCGGGACAGGTGGGCAAAACATTCAGTACTTC. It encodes CASSLNPGTGGQNIQYF.

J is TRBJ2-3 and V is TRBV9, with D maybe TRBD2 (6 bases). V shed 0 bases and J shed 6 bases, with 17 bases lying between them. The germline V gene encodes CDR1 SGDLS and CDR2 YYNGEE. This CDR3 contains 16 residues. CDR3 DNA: TGTGCCAGCAGCGTAGGGCGGGGACTTGAGGGGGATACGCAGTATTTT. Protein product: CASSVGRGLEGDTQYF. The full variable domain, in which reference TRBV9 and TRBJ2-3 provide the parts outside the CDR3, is DSGVTQTPKHLITATGQRVTLRCSPRSGDLSVYWYQQSLDQGLQFLIQYYNGEERAKGNILERFSAQQFPDLHSELNLSSLELGDSALYFCASSVGRGLEGDTQYFGPGTRLTVL.

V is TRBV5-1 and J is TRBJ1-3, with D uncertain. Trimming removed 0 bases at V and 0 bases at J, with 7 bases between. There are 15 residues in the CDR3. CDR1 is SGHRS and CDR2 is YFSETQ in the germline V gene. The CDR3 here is CASSLGSPSGNTIYF. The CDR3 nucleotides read TGCGCCAGCAGCTTGGGGAGCCCCTCTGGAAACACCATATATTTT.

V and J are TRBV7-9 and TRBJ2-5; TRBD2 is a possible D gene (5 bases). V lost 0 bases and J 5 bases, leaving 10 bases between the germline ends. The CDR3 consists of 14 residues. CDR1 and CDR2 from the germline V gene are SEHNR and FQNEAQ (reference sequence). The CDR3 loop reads CASSLAAGSETQYF. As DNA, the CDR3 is TGTGCCAGCAGCTTAGCAGCTGGGAGCGAGACCCAGTACTTC.